The 27 T cell receptor beta chains reported below all come from one sample, sequenced in a study of blood T cell repertoires in COVID-19. Assay used: immunoSEQ multiplex PCR; TCRdb lists only in-frame clones, some missing. The sample includes around 110,000 clones, roughly 83% seen only once; the top ten take less than 5%. Material: peripheral blood. The receptors come from a human donor in a cohort sampled during active COVID-19.

The rearrangement joins TRBV18 to TRBJ2-7, with D maybe TRBD2 (6 bases). The CDR3 consists of 15 residues. Germline V gene data show CDR1 as KGHSH and CDR2 as LQKENI. V lost 3 bases and J 5 bases, leaving 17 bases between the germline ends. The CDR3 sequence: CASSPSLGGLDEQYF. In nucleotides, the CDR3 is TGTGCCAGCTCACCTTCCCTGGGGGGTTTGGACGAGCAGTACTTC.

The rearrangement links TRBV5-1 to TRBJ2-5; D gene unclear. CDR1 SGHRS and CDR2 YFSETQ come from the germline V gene. V lost 1 base to trimming and J lost 0 bases, with 7 bases between them. This CDR3 is 14 amino acids long. The CDR3 coding sequence is TGCGCCAGCAGCTTGTTGCCAGACCAAGAGACCCAGTACTTC. This encodes CASSLLPDQETQYF.

The chain recombines TRBV30 with TRBJ2-5; 8 bases map to TRBD1. The CDR3 extends over 15 amino acids. In germline, CDR1 is GTSNPN, CDR2 SVGIG (reference sequence). Trimming at V came to 4 bases and at J to 5 bases, leaving 12 bases not matched to a gene. The DNA of the CDR3 is TGTGCCTGGACCAGGGGGCTAGGCCCTGGGGAGACCCAGTACTTC. Translation: CAWTRGLGPGETQYF.

This clone was observed a handful of times. CDR3 residues: CASSRGQGEYGYTF. Written as DNA, the CDR3 is TGCGCCAGCAGCCGAGGACAGGGAGAATATGGCTACACCTTC. The chain joins TRBV4-3 to TRBJ1-2; 8 positions agree with TRBD1. The CDR3 covers 14 residues. Germline V gives CDR1 LGHNA, CDR2 YSLEER. V was clipped by 4 bases and J by 5 bases; unmatched bases: 6.

This chain links TRBV4-3 with TRBJ2-6; 7 nucleotides match TRBD1. Germline V gene data show CDR1 as LGHNA and CDR2 as YSLEER. V lost 3 bases and J lost 4; bases outside the gene matches: 6. The CDR3 length is 16 residues. CDR3 sequence: CASSHVTGVGANVLTF. The CDR3 DNA follows: TGCGCCAGCAGCCACGTCACAGGGGTGGGGGCCAACGTCCTGACTTTC.

J is TRBJ1-2 and V is TRBV27, with TRBD1 matching 9 bases. This CDR3 has 14 residues. With 8 bases clipped from V and 2 bases from J, the junction kept 6 bases outside the gene matches. Germline V gene sequence: CDR1 MNHEY, CDR2 SMNVEV (reference sequence). Here the CDR3 reads CASGTGTGNYGYTF. CDR3 bases: TGTGCCAGCGGGACCGGGACAGGGAACTATGGCTACACCTTC.

The DNA for the CDR3 is TGTGCCAGTAGTATACAAGGACTAGCGGGACTACGCTCCTACAATGAGCAGTTCTTC. It is translated as CASSIQGLAGLRSYNEQFF. The chain has TRBV19 and TRBJ2-1, with 12 bases that match TRBD2. The germline V gene has CDR1 LNHDA and CDR2 SQIVND (reference sequence). This CDR3 is built from 19 residues. J was trimmed by 0 bases and V by 2 bases; bases with no gene match: 8.

This rearrangement joins TRBV5-5 to TRBJ2-3; D is perhaps TRBD2 (6 bases). V dropped 4 bases and J dropped 3 bases, with 15 bases sitting between them. The CDR3 totals 15 residues. Germline V lookup: CDR1 SGHKS, CDR2 YYEKEE (reference sequence). CDR3 sequence reads: CASSLRLEGTDTQYF. In DNA form, the CDR3 reads TGTGCCAGCAGCCTCCGACTAGAGGGTACAGATACGCAGTATTTT.

This clone was seen only once. The J gene is TRBJ1-3, the V gene TRBV7-2; D gene ambiguous. Germline CDR1 SGHTA, CDR2 FQGNSA. This CDR3 is 14 amino acids long. Trimming cost V 5 bases and J 0 bases, with 8 bases left between them. CDR3 protein: CASSQSSSGNTIYF. DNA for the CDR3: TGTGCCAGCAGCCAAAGCTCCTCTGGAAACACCATATATTTT.

The chain recombines TRBV9 with TRBJ2-1, with D perhaps TRBD1 (6 bases). The CDR3 totals 17 residues. Trimming removed 2 bases from V and 2 bases from J, with 17 bases in between. CDR1 is SGDLS and CDR2 is YYNGEE in the germline V gene. CDR3 sequence (DNA): TGTGCCAGCAGCGTTTCGGGACACTCGCTCCCCTACAATGAGCAGTTCTTC. It codes for CASSVSGHSLPYNEQFF.

The chain joins TRBV7-9 to TRBJ2-1; D is ambiguous. CDR3 size: 13 residues. V was trimmed by 4 bases and J by 0 bases, leaving 4 bases between them. The germline V gene has CDR1 SEHNR and CDR2 FQNEAQ (reference sequence). The CDR3 DNA reads as TGTGCCAGCAGCTCGAGCTCCTACAATGAGCAGTTCTTC. It yields the protein CASSSSSYNEQFF. The full variable domain, rest sourced from reference TRBV7-9 and TRBJ2-1, is DTGVSQNPRHKITKRGQNVTFRCDPISEHNRLYWYRQTLGQGPEFLTYFQNEAQLEKSRLLSDRFSAERPKGSFSTLEIQRTEQGDSAMYLCASSSSSYNEQFFGPGTRLTVL.

The CDR3 loop is CASRNSQGAQETQYF. DNA of the CDR3: TGTGCCAGCAGGAATAGCCAGGGGGCCCAAGAGACCCAGTACTTC. The chain recombines TRBV6-6 with TRBJ2-5; 8 bases map to TRBD1. V trimming: 6 bases; J trimming: 1 base; junction bases outside the gene matches: 7. Germline V gene lookup returns CDR1 MNHNY and CDR2 SVGAGI (reference sequence). The CDR3 contains 15 residues.

CDR3: CASSPSPGSGNTIYF. CDR3 nucleotides: TGTGCCAGCAGCCCATCCCCCGGCTCTGGAAACACCATATATTTT. The rearrangement uses TRBV11-2 and TRBJ1-3; no clear D. The CDR3 is made up of 15 amino acids. The V end lost 5 bases, the J end lost 0 bases, and 11 bases lay between the germline ends. Germline V gene sequence: CDR1 SGHAT, CDR2 FQNNGV. The complete variable domain, with remaining parts taken from reference TRBV11-2 and TRBJ1-3, reads EAGVAQSPRYKIIEKRQSVAFWCNPISGHATLYWYQQILGQGPKLLIQFQNNGVVDDSQLPKDRFSAERLKGVDSTLKIQPAKLEDSAVYLCASSPSPGSGNTIYFGEGSWLTVV.

This clone was counted many times. The V and J genes are TRBV27 and TRBJ2-2; D unresolved. The CDR3 length is 14 residues. The V end lost 6 bases, the J end lost 6 bases, and 14 bases lay between the germline ends. Germline V gene data show CDR1 as MNHEY and CDR2 as SMNVEV (reference sequence). Here the CDR3 reads CASRVSSVAGELFF. The CDR3 DNA sequence: TGTGCCAGCAGAGTGTCCTCGGTCGCCGGGGAGCTGTTTTTT.

This clone was observed a handful of times. The V gene is TRBV30, the J gene TRBJ1-6; D gene unclear. CDR1 and CDR2 (germline): GTSNPN, SVGIG (reference sequence). Trimming shortened V by 0 bases and J by 8 bases, and 8 bases separated the two germline ends. This CDR3 is built from 13 residues. The CDR3 nucleotides read TGTGCCTGGAGTGTACTACCGGATTCACCCCTCCACTTT. This gives the protein CAWSVLPDSPLHF.

The chain employs TRBV14 and TRBJ2-7; tentatively, D is TRBD1 (6 bases). The CDR3 length is 15 residues. In germline, CDR1 is SGHDN, CDR2 FVKESK. V gave up 1 base and J gave up 5 bases, with 15 bases separating them. This chain's CDR3 is CASSQGRVRTDEQYV. The CDR3 region has the DNA TGTGCCAGCAGCCAAGGGCGGGTTAGGACAGACGAGCAGTACGTC.

The CDR3, as DNA: TGTGCCAGCAGTTCCCCTGGTCACAGGGGGCGCCCCAGCGAGCAGTACTTC. Translation gives CASSSPGHRGRPSEQYF. This sequence joins TRBV28 and TRBJ2-7, with TRBD1 matching over 9 bases. Trimming took 4 bases from V and 6 from J; bases not matched to a gene: 16. The CDR3 covers 17 residues. Germline V gene data show CDR1 as MDHEN and CDR2 as SYDVKM.

CDR3 sequence: CASSPGVEQFF. The CDR3 DNA reads as TGTGCCAGCAGCCCGGGGGTTGAGCAGTTCTTC. V and J are TRBV7-2 and TRBJ2-1; perhaps TRBD2 as D (6 bases). The CDR3 runs 11 residues. Trimming pared 5 bases from V and 9 bases from J, leaving 8 bases between. The germline V gene has CDR1 SGHTA and CDR2 FQGNSA.

CDR3 in DNA: TGTGCCAGCAGCCTGCAGCGGGAGGGCGTCGAGCAGTACGTC. Protein: CASSLQREGVEQYV. The chain carries TRBV7-2 and TRBJ2-7, with TRBD2 matching over 10 bases. CDR3 length equals 14 residues. Germline assignment: CDR1 SGHTA and CDR2 FQGNSA. Germline trimming cut 5 bases from V and 6 bases from J; bases unmatched to any gene: 7.

The genes are TRBV4-1 and TRBJ2-1; D might be TRBD2 (5 bases). Germline V gene sequence: CDR1 MGHRA, CDR2 YSYEKL. The CDR3 runs to 15 residues. V lost 7 bases and J 5 bases, leaving 18 bases between the germline ends. The CDR3 sequence is CASNLRGFGNNEQFF. As DNA, the CDR3 is TGCGCCAGCAATTTAAGAGGGTTTGGAAACAATGAGCAGTTCTTC.

The chain joins TRBV13 to TRBJ2-7; weak D call: TRBD1 (5 bases). This CDR3 has 11 amino acids. The V gene's germline CDR1 is PRHDT and CDR2 FYEKMQ (reference sequence). V lost 4 bases to trimming and J lost 6 bases, with 7 bases between them. CDR3 DNA sequence: TGTGCCAGCAGCTCTAGGGGCGAGCAGTACTTC. It translates to CASSSRGEQYF.

V is TRBV10-1 and J is TRBJ2-7; the D gene is possibly TRBD1 (6 bases). CDR1 and CDR2 from the germline V gene are WNHNN and SYGVQD (reference sequence). The CDR3 runs 16 residues. The germline V and J ends were trimmed by 8 bases and 4 bases, with 24 bases remaining between them. The CDR3, as DNA: TGCGCCAGCCCCCAGGGGTGGGCAGGACGAGGTTACGAGCAGTACTTC. This codes for CASPQGWAGRGYEQYF.

The V and J genes are TRBV7-2 and TRBJ2-3; D remains ambiguous. Trimming removed 5 bases from V and 8 bases from J, with 8 bases in between. The CDR3 has 11 amino acids. Germline lookup yields CDR1 SGHTA and CDR2 FQGNSA. CDR3 loop: CASSRLGTQYF. CDR3 DNA: TGTGCCAGCAGCAGGCTAGGTACGCAGTATTTT.

This clone was found once. V and J are TRBV7-3 and TRBJ1-1; D uncertain. The CDR3 spans 13 residues. Germline V CDR1 and CDR2: SGHTA, FQGTGA. Trimming left V 5 bases short and J 3 bases short, with 10 bases between. CDR3 sequence (DNA): TGTGCCAGCAGCCAAACACCGTACACTGAAGCTTTCTTT. This codes for CASSQTPYTEAFF.

The chain combines TRBV19 with TRBJ2-1; TRBD2 matches at 8 bases. The CDR3 runs 16 residues. With 4 bases clipped from V and 6 bases from J, the junction kept 11 bases outside the gene matches. From germline, CDR1 is LNHDA and CDR2 SQIVND (reference sequence). In DNA, the CDR3 is TGTGCCAGTAGTACCCGAAGCGGGAGCGTGTCCAATGAGCAGTTCTTC. The encoded protein is CASSTRSGSVSNEQFF.

This clone was seen just once. V and J are TRBV7-8 and TRBJ2-7; TRBD2 agrees at 10 bases. This CDR3 comprises 18 residues. Germline V gene lookup returns CDR1 SGHVS and CDR2 FQNEAQ. The CDR3, as DNA: TGTGCCAGCAGCCTAGCCCCCATAGCGGGAGGAATCGTGTACGAGCAGTACGTC. Translating it yields CASSLAPIAGGIVYEQYV.

The chain employs TRBV7-8 and TRBJ1-4; D ambiguous. Germline V gene sequence: CDR1 SGHVS, CDR2 FQNEAQ. V lost 0 bases and J 5 bases, leaving 10 bases between the germline ends. This CDR3 has 15 residues. The CDR3 here is CASSLATVSNEKLFF. In DNA form, the CDR3 reads TGTGCCAGCAGCTTAGCAACGGTCTCGAATGAAAAACTGTTTTTT.